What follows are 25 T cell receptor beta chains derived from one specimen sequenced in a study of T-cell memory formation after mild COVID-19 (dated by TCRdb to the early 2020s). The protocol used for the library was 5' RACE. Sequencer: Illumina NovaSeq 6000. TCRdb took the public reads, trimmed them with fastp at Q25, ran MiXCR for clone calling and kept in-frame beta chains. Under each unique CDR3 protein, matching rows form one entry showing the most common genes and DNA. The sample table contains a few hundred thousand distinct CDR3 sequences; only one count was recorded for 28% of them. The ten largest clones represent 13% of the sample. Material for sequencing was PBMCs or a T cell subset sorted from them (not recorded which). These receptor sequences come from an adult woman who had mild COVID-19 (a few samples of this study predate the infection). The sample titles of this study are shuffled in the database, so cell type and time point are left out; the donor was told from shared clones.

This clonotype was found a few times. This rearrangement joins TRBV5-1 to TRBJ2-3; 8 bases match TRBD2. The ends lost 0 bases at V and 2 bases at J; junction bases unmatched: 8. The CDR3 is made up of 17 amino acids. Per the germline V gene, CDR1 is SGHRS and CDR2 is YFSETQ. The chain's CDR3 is CASSLGRTSRHTDTQYF. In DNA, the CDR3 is TGCGCCAGCAGCTTGGGTAGGACTAGCAGGCACACAGATACGCAGTATTTT.

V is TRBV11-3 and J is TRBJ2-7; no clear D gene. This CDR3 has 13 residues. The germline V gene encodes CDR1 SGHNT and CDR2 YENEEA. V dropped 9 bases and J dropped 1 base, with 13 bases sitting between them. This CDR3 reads CARGIRSSYEQYF. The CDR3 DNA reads TGTGCCAGAGGGATACGAAGTTCCTACGAGCAGTACTTC.

In nucleotides, the CDR3 is TGTGCCAGCAGCTTGACTAGCGGGAGGGTTTCCTACAATGAGCAGTTCTTC. This encodes CASSLTSGRVSYNEQFF. The chain is built from TRBV11-2 and TRBJ2-1, with TRBD2 identical over 14 bases. Germline V gene lookup returns CDR1 SGHAT and CDR2 FQNNGV. V shed 3 bases, J shed 1 base, and the junction held 2 bases outside the gene matches. The CDR3 is 17 residues long.

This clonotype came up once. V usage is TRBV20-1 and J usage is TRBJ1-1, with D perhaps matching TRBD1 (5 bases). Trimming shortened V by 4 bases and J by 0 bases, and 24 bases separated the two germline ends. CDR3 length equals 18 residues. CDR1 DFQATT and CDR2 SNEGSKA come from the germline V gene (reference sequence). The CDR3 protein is CSATGLTTEGRVNTEAFF. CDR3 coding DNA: TGCAGTGCTACGGGACTGACTACGGAGGGTCGGGTGAACACTGAAGCTTTCTTT.

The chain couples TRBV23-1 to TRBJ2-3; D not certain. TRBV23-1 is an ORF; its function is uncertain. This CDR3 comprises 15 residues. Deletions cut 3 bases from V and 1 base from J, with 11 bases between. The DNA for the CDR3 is TGCGCCAGCAGTCAGGGTGGATGGGGCACAGATACGCAGTATTTT. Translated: CASSQGGWGTDTQYF.

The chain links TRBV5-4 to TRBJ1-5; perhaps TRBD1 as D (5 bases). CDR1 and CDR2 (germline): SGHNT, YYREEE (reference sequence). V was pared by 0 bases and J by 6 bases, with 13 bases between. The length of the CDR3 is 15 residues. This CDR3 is CASSLGASTGQPQHF. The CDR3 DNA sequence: TGTGCCAGCAGCTTGGGGGCTTCAACAGGTCAGCCCCAGCATTTT. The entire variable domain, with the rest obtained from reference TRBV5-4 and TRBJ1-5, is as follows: ETGVTQSPTHLIKTRGQQVTLRCSSQSGHNTVSWYQQALGQGPQFIFQYYREEENGRGNFPPRFSGLQFPNYSSELNVNALELDDSALYLCASSLGASTGQPQHFGDGTRLSIL.

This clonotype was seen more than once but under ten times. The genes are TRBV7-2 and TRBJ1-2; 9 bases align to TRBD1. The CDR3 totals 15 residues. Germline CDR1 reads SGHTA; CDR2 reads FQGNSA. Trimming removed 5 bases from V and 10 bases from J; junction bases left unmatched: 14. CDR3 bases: TGTGCCAGCAGCGACGTCCCGGGACAGGGCATTGACTACACCTTC. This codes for CASSDVPGQGIDYTF. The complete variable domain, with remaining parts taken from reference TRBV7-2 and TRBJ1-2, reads GAGVSQSPSNKVTEKGKDVELRCDPISGHTALYWYRQSLGQGLEFLIYFQGNSAPDKSGLPSDRFSAERTGGSVSTLTIQRTQQEDSAVYLCASSDVPGQGIDYTFGSGTRLTVV.

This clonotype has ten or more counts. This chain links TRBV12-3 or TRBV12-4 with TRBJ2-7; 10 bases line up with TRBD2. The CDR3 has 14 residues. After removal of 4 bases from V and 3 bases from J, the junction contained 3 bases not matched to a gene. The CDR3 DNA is TGTGCCAGCAGTTCTAGCGGGGGAAGCTACGAGCAGTACTTC. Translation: CASSSSGGSYEQYF.

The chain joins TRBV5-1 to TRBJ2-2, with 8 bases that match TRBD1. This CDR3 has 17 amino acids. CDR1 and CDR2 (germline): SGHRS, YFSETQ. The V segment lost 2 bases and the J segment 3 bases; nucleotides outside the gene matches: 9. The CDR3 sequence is CASSLPPGTGYTGELFF. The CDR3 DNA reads TGCGCCAGCAGCTTACCCCCTGGGACAGGTTACACCGGGGAGCTGTTTTTT.

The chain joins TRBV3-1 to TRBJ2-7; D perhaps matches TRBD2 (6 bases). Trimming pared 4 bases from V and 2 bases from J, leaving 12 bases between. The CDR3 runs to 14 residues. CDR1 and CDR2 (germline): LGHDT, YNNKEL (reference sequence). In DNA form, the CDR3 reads TGTGCCAGCAGCCCCTTCCGGGGGACCTACGAGCAGTACTTC. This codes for CASSPFRGTYEQYF.

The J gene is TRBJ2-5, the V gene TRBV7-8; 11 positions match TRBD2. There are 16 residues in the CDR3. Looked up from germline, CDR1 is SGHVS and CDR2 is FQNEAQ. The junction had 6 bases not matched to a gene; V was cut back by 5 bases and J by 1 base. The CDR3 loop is CASSLTSGVFQETQYF. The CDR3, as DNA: TGTGCCAGCAGCCTGACTAGCGGGGTGTTCCAAGAGACCCAGTACTTC.

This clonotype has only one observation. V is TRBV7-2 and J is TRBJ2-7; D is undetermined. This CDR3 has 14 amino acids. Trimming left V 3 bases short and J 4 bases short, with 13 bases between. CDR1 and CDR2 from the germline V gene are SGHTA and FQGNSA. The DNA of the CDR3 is TGTGCCAGCAGCTTTAGTGGATCTCGGTACGAGCAGTACTTC. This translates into CASSFSGSRYEQYF.

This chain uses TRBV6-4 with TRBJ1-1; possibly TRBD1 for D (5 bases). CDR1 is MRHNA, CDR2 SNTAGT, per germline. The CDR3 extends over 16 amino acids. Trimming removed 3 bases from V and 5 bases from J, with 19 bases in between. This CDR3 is CASSDAPGRGETEAFF. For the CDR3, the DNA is TGTGCCAGCAGTGATGCCCCTGGACGGGGGGAGACTGAAGCTTTCTTT.

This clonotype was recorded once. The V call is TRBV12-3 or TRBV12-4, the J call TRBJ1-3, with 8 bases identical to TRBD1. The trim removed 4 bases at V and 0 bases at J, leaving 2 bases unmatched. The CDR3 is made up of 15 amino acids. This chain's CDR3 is CASSSTGGSGNTIYF. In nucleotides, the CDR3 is TGTGCCAGCAGTTCAACAGGGGGCTCTGGAAACACCATATATTTT.

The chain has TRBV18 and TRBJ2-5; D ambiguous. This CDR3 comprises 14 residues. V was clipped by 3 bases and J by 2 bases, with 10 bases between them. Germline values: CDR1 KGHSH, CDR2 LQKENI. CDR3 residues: CASSPGGVQETQYF. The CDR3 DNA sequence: TGTGCCAGCTCACCGGGTGGGGTTCAAGAGACCCAGTACTTC.

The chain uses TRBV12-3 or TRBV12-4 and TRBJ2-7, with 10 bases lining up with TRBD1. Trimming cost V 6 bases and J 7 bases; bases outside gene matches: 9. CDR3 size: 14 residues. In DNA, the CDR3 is TGTGCCAGCAGGAAGACAGGGGGCGCGGGAGAGCAGTACTTC. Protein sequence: CASRKTGGAGEQYF.

The CDR3 sequence is CASSRRTGGNYGYTF. DNA for the CDR3: TGTGCCAGCAGCCGCAGGACAGGGGGAAACTATGGCTACACCTTC. The chain carries TRBV7-2 and TRBJ1-2; 10 bases fit TRBD1. Per germline, CDR1 SGHTA and CDR2 FQGNSA. This CDR3 comprises 15 residues. The junction had 5 bases not matched to a gene; V was cut back by 5 bases and J by 2 bases.

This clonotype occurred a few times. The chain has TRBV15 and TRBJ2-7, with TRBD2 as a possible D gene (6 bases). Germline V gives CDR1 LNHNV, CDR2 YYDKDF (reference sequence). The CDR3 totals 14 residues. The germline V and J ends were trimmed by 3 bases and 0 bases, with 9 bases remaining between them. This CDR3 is CATSSDGSSYEQYF. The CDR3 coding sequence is TGTGCCACCAGCAGTGACGGGAGCTCCTACGAGCAGTACTTC. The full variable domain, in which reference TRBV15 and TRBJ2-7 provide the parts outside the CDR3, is DAMVIQNPRYQVTQFGKPVTLSCSQTLNHNVMYWYQQKSSQAPKLLFHYYDKDFNNEADTPDNFQSRRPNTSFCFLDIRSPGLGDTAMYLCATSSDGSSYEQYFGPGTRLTVT.

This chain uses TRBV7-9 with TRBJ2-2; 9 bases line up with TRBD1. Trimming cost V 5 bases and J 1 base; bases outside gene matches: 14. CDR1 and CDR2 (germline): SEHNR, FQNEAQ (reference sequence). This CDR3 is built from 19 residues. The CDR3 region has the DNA TGTGCCAGCAGCGTTCCGGGACAGGGCATGTTCCAGAACACCGGGGAGCTGTTTTTT. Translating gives CASSVPGQGMFQNTGELFF.

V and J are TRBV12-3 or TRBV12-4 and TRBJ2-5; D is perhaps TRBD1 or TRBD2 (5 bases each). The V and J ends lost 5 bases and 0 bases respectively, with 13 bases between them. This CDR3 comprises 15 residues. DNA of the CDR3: TGTGCCAGCAGTCCGGGACGAGTGTACCAAGAGACCCAGTACTTC. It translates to CASSPGRVYQETQYF.

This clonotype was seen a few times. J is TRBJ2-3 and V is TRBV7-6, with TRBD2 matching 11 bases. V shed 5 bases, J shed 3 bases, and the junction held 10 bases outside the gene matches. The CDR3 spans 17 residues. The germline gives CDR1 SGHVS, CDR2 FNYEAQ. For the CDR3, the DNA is TGTGCCAGCAGCCCGGGACTAGCGGTTCGGGGGACAGATACGCAGTATTTT. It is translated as CASSPGLAVRGTDTQYF.

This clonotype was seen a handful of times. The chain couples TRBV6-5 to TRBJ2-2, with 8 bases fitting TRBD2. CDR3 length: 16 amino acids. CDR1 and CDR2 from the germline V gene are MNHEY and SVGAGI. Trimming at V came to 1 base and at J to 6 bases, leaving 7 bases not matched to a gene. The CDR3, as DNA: TGTGCCAGCAGTTACTTCGGGACTAGAAGTTCCGGGGAGCTGTTTTTT. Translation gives CASSYFGTRSSGELFF.

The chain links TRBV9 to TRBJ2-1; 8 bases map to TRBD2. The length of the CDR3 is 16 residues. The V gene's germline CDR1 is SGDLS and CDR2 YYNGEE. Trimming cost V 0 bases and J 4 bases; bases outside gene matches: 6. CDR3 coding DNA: TGTGCCAGCAGCGTAGCGGGTAGCGGGGATTACAATGAGCAGTTCTTC. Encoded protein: CASSVAGSGDYNEQFF.

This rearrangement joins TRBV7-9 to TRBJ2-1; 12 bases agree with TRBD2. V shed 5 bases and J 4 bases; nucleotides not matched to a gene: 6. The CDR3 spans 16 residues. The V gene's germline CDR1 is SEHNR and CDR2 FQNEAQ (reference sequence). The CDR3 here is CASSPTGTSGYNEQFF. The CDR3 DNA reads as TGTGCCAGCAGCCCCACCGGGACTAGCGGGTACAATGAGCAGTTCTTC.

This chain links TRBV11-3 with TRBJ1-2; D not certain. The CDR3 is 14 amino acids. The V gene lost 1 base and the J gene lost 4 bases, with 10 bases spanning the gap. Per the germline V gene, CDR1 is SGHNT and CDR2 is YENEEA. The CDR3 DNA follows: TGTGCCAGCAGCTTAGCTGTGGGGAGCTATGGCTACACCTTC. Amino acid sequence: CASSLAVGSYGYTF.